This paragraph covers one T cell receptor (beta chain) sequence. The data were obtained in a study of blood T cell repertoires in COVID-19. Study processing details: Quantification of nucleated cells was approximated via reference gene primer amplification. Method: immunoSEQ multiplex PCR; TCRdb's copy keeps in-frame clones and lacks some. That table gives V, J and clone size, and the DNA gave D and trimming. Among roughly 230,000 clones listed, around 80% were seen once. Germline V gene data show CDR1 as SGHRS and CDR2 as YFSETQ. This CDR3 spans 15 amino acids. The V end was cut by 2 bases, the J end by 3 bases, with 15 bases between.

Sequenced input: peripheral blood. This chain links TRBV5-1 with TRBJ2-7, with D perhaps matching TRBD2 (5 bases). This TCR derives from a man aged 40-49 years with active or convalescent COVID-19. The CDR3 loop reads CASSFGSDSFYEQYF. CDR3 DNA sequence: TGCGCCAGCAGCTTTGGTAGCGATAGTTTCTACGAGCAGTACTTC.